The rows below give T cell receptor beta chains drawn from one sample of a study of cytomegalovirus exposure and HLA in healthy donors. TCRdb keeps only in-frame clones here, not all; method: immunoSEQ multiplex PCR. There are 120,000 or so clones in the sample; approximately 91% occur only once, and about 4.4% lies in the top ten. Sequencing was done on a sample of PBMCs. These receptors all come from a man aged 18 to 30 in good health and CMV-seropositive. Both conserved end residues are part of each CDR3. The D gene is left open where the match is weak. Clone size is stated in some rows and not others, as once, few, many or a class when expanded.

TRBV7-8	TRBJ1-2	.	.	TGTGCCAGCAGCTTAGCGATGCGGACAGAAGAGACCTATGGCTACACCTTC	CASSLAMRTEETYGYTF
TRBV15	TRBJ1-5	.	.	TGTGCCACCGCCAAGGCAGGGTATAGCAATCAGCCCCAGCATTTT	CATAKAGYSNQPQHF
TRBV5-8	TRBJ1-5	.	.	TGTGCCAGCAGCCAAGGACAGTATAGCAATCAGCCCCAGCATTTT	CASSQGQYSNQPQHF
TRBV29-1	TRBJ2-3	.	.	TGCAGCGTGGACTACCTCGGGAATACGCAGTATTTT	CSVDYLGNTQYF
TRBV11-2	TRBJ1-1	.	.	TGTGCCAGCAGCCCCCCCAGGCGGGGGAGAGGCGCTGAAGCTTTCTTT	CASSPPRRGRGAEAFF
TRBV14	TRBJ2-7	.	.	TGTGCCAGCAGCCAAGGATCCGGGGCCTACGAGCAGTACTTC	CASSQGSGAYEQYF
TRBV15	TRBJ1-5	TRBD1	.	TGTGCCACCAGCAGAGATCAGGGGGCGCGGGGCAATCAGCCCCAGCATTTT	CATSRDQGARGNQPQHF
TRBV28	TRBJ2-7	TRBD2	.	TGTGCCAGCAGACCAGGGAGCGGGGCAATTTCCTACGAGCAGTACTTC	CASRPGSGAISYEQYF
TRBV5-6	TRBJ2-1	TRBD1	.	TGTGCCAGCAGCTTTGCTGACAGGGTCAGTGAGCAGTTCTTC	CASSFADRVSEQFF
TRBV27	TRBJ1-1	TRBD1	.	TGTGCCAGCAGGGGGACAGGGAAAACTGAAGCTTTCTTT	CASRGTGKTEAFF
TRBV10-1	TRBJ1-2	.	.	TGCGCCAGTCTTTCGGCCACCAAACAGGGTAGAGACTATGGCTACACCTTC	CASLSATKQGRDYGYTF
TRBV6-1	TRBJ1-1	.	.	TGTGCCAGCAGTAAAAGGGAGGAAGCTTTCTTT	CASSKREEAFF
TRBV29-1	TRBJ2-1	.	.	TGCAGCGTTGACGGGACACCAACTTACAATGAGCAGTTCTTC	CSVDGTPTYNEQFF
TRBV11-3	TRBJ2-1	.	.	TGTGCCAGCAGCCTCGCAGGGGACAATGAGCAGTTCTTC	CASSLAGDNEQFF
TRBV5-1	TRBJ2-2	TRBD2	.	TGCGCCAGCAGCTTGGCCAAGGGAGGGGCGAACACCGGGGAGCTGTTTTTT	CASSLAKGGANTGELFF
TRBV7-9	TRBJ1-1	.	.	TGTGCCAGCAGCCCATATGGTGCAAGCGGGGGCACTGAAGCTTTCTTT	CASSPYGASGGTEAFF
TRBV19	TRBJ1-1	.	once	TGTGCCAGTTACCGCAGGAATCAAGCCGCTTTCTTT	CASYRRNQAAFF
TRBV19	TRBJ1-6	.	few	TGTGCCACTTCGGACAGTAATTCACCCCTCCACTTT	CATSDSNSPLHF
TRBV27	TRBJ1-2	.	.	TGTGCCAGCAGATCAGCAAGAGGCTATGGCTACACCTTC	CASRSARGYGYTF
TRBV27	TRBJ2-2	.	.	TGTGCCAGCAGTTTATTCCCGCCTTCGGTGGGCGCGAACACCGGGGAGCTGTTTTTT	CASSLFPPSVGANTGELFF
TRBV7-9	TRBJ1-2	.	.	TGTGCCAGCAGCTTGGGGCTAGACTATGGCTACACCTTC	CASSLGLDYGYTF
TRBV6-1	TRBJ2-6	.	.	TGTGCCAGCAGTCGGATTTCAGGGGGGGTCCTGACTTTC	CASSRISGGVLTF
TRBV28	TRBJ1-1	.	.	TGTGCCAGCAGCCTACAGGTCACTGAAGCTTTCTTT	CASSLQVTEAFF
TRBV4-1	TRBJ2-3	TRBD2	.	TGCGCCAGCAGCCAAGAAGGACTAGCGGGGGAAGCAGATACGCAGTATTTT	CASSQEGLAGEADTQYF